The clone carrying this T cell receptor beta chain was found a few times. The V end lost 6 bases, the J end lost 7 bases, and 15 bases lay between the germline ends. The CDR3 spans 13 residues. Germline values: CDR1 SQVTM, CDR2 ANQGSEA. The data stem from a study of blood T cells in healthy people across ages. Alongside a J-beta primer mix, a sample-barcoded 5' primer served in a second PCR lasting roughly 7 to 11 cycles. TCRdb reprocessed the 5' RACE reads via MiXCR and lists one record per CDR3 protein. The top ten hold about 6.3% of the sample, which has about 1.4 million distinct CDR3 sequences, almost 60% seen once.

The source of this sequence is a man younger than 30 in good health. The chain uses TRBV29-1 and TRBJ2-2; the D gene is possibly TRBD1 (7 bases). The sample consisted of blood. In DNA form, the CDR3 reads TGCAGCGTCTCAGGGGGGCCTGGCGGGGAGCTGTTTTTT. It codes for CSVSGGPGGELFF.